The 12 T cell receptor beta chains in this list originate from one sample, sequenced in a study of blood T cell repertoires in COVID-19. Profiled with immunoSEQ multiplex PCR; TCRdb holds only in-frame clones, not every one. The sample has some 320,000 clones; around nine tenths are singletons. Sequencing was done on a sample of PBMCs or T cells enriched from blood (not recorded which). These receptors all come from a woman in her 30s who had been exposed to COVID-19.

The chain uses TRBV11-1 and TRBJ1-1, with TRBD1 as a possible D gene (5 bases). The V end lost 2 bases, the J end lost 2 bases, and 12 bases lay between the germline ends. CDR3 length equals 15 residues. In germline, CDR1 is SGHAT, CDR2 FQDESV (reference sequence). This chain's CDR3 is CASSLFGQFNTEAFF. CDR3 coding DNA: TGTGCCAGCAGCTTATTTGGACAATTTAACACTGAAGCTTTCTTT.

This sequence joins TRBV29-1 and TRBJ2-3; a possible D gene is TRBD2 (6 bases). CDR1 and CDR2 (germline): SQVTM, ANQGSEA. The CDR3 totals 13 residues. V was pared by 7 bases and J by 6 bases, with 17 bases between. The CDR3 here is CSAAGPATDTQYF. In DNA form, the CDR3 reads TGCAGCGCAGCGGGCCCAGCAACTGATACGCAGTATTTT.

CDR3 DNA sequence: TGTGCCAGCAGACTGGGCAAACTAGCGAACTACGAGCAGTACTTC. This sequence encodes CASRLGKLANYEQYF. The rearrangement joins TRBV5-6 to TRBJ2-7, with 7 bases matching TRBD2. This CDR3 contains 15 residues. V shed 5 bases, J shed 3 bases, and the junction held 11 bases outside the gene matches. CDR1 and CDR2 from the germline V gene are SGHDT and YYEEEE.

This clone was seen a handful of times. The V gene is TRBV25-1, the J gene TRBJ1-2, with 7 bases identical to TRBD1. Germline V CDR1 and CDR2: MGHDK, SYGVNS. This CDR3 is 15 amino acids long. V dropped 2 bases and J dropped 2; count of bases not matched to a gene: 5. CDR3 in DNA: TGTGCCAGCAGTGAACTGACAGGGCCAAACTATGGCTACACCTTC. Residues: CASSELTGPNYGYTF.

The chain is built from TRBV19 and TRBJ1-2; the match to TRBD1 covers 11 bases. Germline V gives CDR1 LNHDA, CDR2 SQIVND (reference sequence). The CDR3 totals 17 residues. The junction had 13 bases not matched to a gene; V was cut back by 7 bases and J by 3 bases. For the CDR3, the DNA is TGTGCCAGTAAAACTGCCGGGACAGGGGGACATTACTATGGCTACACCTTC. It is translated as CASKTAGTGGHYYGYTF.

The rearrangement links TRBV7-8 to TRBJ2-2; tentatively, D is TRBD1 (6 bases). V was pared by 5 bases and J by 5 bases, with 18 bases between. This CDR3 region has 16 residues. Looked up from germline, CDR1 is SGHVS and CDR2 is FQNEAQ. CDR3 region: CASSQAPGHITGELFF. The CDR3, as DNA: TGTGCCAGCAGCCAAGCGCCGGGACATATAACCGGGGAGCTGTTTTTT.

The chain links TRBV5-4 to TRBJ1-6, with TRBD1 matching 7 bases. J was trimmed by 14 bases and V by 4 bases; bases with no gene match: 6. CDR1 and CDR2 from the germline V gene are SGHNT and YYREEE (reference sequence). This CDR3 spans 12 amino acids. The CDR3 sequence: CASSGDSRTLHF. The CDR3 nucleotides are TGTGCCAGCAGCGGGGACAGTCGGACCCTCCACTTT.

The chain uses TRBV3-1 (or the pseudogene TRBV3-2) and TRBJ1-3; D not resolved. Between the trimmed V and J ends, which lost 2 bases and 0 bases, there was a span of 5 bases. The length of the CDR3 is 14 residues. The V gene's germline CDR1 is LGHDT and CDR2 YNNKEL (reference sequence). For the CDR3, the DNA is TGTGCCAGCAGCCAAACACCCTCTGGAAACACCATATATTTT. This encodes CASSQTPSGNTIYF.

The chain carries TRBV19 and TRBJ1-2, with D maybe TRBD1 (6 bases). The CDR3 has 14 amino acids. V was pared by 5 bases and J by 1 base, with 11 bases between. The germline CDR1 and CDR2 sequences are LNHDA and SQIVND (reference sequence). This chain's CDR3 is CASSPQGVNYGYTF. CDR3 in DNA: TGTGCCAGTAGTCCACAGGGAGTTAACTATGGCTACACCTTC.

The CDR3 reads CASSAGTGWGNTIYF. Here the CDR3 DNA reads TGTGCCAGCAGCGCTGGGACAGGATGGGGAAACACCATATATTTT. V usage is TRBV5-4 and J usage is TRBJ1-3; 8 nucleotides line up with TRBD1. The CDR3 length is 15 residues. With 4 bases clipped from V and 4 bases from J, the junction kept 7 bases outside the gene matches. Germline assignment: CDR1 SGHNT and CDR2 YYREEE (reference sequence).

CDR3 region: CASREASEDIQYF. The CDR3 nucleotides are TGTGCCAGCAGAGAGGCTAGCGAGGACATTCAGTACTTC. This chain connects TRBV6-5 to TRBJ2-4; possibly TRBD2 for D (6 bases). The CDR3 is made up of 13 amino acids. Germline V gene lookup returns CDR1 MNHEY and CDR2 SVGAGI. Trimming left V 6 bases short and J 8 bases short, with 14 bases between.

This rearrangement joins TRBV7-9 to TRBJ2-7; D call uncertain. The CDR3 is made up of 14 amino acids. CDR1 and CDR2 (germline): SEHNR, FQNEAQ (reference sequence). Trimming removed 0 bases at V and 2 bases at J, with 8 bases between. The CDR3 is CASSLAQRTYEQYF. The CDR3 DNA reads TGTGCCAGCAGCTTAGCCCAGAGGACCTACGAGCAGTACTTC.